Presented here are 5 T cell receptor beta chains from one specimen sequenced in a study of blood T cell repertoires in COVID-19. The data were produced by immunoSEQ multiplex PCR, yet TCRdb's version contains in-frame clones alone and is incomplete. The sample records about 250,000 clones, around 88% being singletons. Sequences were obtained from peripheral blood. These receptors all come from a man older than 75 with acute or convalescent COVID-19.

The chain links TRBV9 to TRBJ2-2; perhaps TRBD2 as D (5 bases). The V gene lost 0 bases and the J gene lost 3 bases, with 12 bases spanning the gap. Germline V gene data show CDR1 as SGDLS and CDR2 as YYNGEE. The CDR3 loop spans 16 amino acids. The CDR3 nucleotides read TGTGCCAGCAGCGTAGAGGCGGGTACATACACCGGGGAGCTGTTTTTT. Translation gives CASSVEAGTYTGELFF.

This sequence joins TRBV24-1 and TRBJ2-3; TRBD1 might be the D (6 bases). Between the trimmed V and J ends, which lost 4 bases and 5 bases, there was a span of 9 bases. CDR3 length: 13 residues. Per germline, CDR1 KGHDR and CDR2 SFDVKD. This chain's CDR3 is CATSEGTRDTQYF. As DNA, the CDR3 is TGTGCCACCAGTGAAGGGACACGAGATACGCAGTATTTT.

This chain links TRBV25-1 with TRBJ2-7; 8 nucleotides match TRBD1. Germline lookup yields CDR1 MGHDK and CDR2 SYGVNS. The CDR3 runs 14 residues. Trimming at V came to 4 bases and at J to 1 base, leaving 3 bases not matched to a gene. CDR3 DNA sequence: TGTGCCAGCAGTGTACAGGGGGGATCCTACGAGCAGTACTTC. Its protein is CASSVQGGSYEQYF.

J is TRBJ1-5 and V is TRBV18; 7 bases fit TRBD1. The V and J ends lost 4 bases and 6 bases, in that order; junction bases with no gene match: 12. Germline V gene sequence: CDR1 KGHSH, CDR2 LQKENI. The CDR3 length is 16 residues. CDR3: CASSHRQGENSQPQHF. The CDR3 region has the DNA TGTGCCAGCTCACACAGACAGGGCGAGAATAGTCAGCCCCAGCATTTT.

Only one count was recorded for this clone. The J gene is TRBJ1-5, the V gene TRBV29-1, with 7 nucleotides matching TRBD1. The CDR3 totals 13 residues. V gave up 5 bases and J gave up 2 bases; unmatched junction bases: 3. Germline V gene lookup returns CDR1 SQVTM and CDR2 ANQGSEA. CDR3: CSVSDRGNQPQHF. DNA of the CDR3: TGCAGCGTTAGCGACAGGGGCAATCAGCCCCAGCATTTT.